Only a few counts were recorded for the clone carrying this TCR beta chain. Germline V CDR1 and CDR2: WSHSY, SAAADI. The CDR3 covers 13 residues. The V gene lost 10 bases and the J gene lost 7 bases, with 16 bases spanning the gap. In Seattle, patients joined the study during active infection and were tracked longitudinally. How the authors handled the data: Nucleated cell counts were estimated from reference gene primer amplification. This table comes from immunoSEQ multiplex PCR, and its TCRdb copy is limited to in-frame clones, with some not included. The DNA was the basis for D and trimming; V, J and clone size are from that table. This table holds roughly 350,000 clones, over 75% found once. This sample was taken from a study of blood T cell repertoires in COVID-19. Across the study: T cells, B-cell-depleted T cells, or PBMCs provided the cDNA or gDNA that served as material.

The receptor comes from a woman aged 30 to 39 with COVID-19, enrolled during active disease. The source material was peripheral blood. This chain links TRBV10-2 with TRBJ1-4; TRBD1 is a possible D gene (6 bases). The CDR3 region has the DNA TGCGCCACCTCGGGACACCTTAGTGAAAAACTGTTTTTT. It codes for CATSGHLSEKLFF.